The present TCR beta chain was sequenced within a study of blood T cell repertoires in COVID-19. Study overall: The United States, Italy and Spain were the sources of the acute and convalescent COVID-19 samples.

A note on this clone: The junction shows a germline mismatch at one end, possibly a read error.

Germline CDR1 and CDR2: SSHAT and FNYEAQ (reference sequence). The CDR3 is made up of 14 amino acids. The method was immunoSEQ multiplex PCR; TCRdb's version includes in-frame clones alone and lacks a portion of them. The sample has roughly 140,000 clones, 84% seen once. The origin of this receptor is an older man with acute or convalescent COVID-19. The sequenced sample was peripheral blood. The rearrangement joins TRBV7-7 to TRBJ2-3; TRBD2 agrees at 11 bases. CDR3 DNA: TGTGCTAGCAGCTCGGGACTAGCGGCAGATACGCAGTATTTT. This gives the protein CASSSGLAADTQYF.